These 20 T cell receptor beta chains share one sample of origin, sequenced in a study of blood T cell repertoires in COVID-19. The table came from immunoSEQ multiplex PCR; TCRdb's copy has only in-frame clones and leaves some out. The sample yields a few hundred thousand clones, approximately 80% seen once. Material for sequencing was PBMCs or T cells enriched from blood (not recorded which). The receptor source for this set is a man in his forties who had been exposed to COVID-19.

In nucleotides, the CDR3 is TGTGCCAGCAGCCCGGCGGGGACGAGAGGGGCCAACGTCCTGACTTTC. Its protein product is CASSPAGTRGANVLTF. The chain recombines TRBV5-4 with TRBJ2-6, with a possible D match to TRBD2 (6 bases). Per germline, CDR1 SGHNT and CDR2 YYREEE (reference sequence). Trimming took off 4 bases at V and 4 bases at J, with 15 bases between the two ends. CDR3 size: 16 residues.

CDR3: CASSPGQGITGELFF. The CDR3 nucleotides read TGTGCCAGCAGCCCAGGCCAGGGTATCACCGGGGAGCTGTTTTTT. The chain employs TRBV5-4 and TRBJ2-2, with D tentatively TRBD1 (5 bases). The V end was cut by 4 bases, the J end by 4 bases, with 14 bases between. CDR1 SGHNT and CDR2 YYREEE come from the germline V gene (reference sequence). This CDR3 region has 15 residues.

In its sample, this clone was seen a few times. V gene TRBV12-3 or TRBV12-4 combines with J gene TRBJ1-1; D unresolved. The CDR3 contains 11 residues. Trimming removed 3 bases at V and 5 bases at J, with 4 bases between. This CDR3 is CASSFQTEAFF. In nucleotides, the CDR3 is TGTGCCAGCAGTTTTCAGACTGAAGCTTTCTTT.

The V and J genes are TRBV6-5 and TRBJ2-1; 7 bases are a match to TRBD1. The germline CDR1 and CDR2 sequences are MNHEY and SVGAGI. V was clipped by 4 bases and J by 5 bases; unmatched bases: 11. The CDR3 length is 16 residues. This CDR3 reads CASSSPTGDVDNEQFF. CDR3 nucleotide sequence: TGTGCCAGCAGTTCGCCCACAGGGGATGTGGACAATGAGCAGTTCTTC.

Only one count was recorded for this clone. The chain couples TRBV5-1 to TRBJ2-2; TRBD1 matches at 9 bases. The CDR3 sequence is 17 residues long. CDR1 is SGHRS and CDR2 is YFSETQ in the germline V gene. After removal of 2 bases from V and 4 bases from J, the junction contained 9 bases not matched to a gene. The CDR3 is CASSFGQGPSGTGELFF. The CDR3 DNA follows: TGCGCCAGCAGCTTTGGACAGGGGCCCTCGGGCACCGGGGAGCTGTTTTTT.

The chain links TRBV7-3 to TRBJ2-2; possible D gene TRBD1, 5 bases. This CDR3 has 15 residues. Germline values: CDR1 SGHTA, CDR2 FQGTGA. Trimming stripped 5 bases from V and 8 bases from J, with 18 bases between. The DNA for the CDR3 is TGTGCCAGCAGCCACGACAGCTTGCGCTCGGGGGAGCTGTTTTTT. It yields the protein CASSHDSLRSGELFF.

The gene calls are TRBV19 and TRBJ1-5, with a weak D call TRBD1 (5 bases). CDR3 length equals 16 residues. Germline CDR1 LNHDA, CDR2 SQIVND (reference sequence). V shed 2 bases and J shed 7 bases, with 18 bases lying between them. The CDR3 is CASSIILQGQGQPQHF. In nucleotides, the CDR3 is TGTGCCAGTAGTATAATTTTGCAGGGCCAAGGGCAGCCCCAGCATTTT. The variable domain in full, completed from reference TRBV19 and TRBJ1-5, reads DGGITQSPKYLFRKEGQNVTLSCEQNLNHDAMYWYRQDPGQGLRLIYYSQIVNDFQKGDIAEGYSVSREKKESFPLTVTSAQKNPTAFYLCASSIILQGQGQPQHFGDGTRLSIL.

The CDR3 DNA is TGCGCCAGCAGCTTGTCGGGAGGGACTCTGAACACCGGGGAGCTGTTTTTT. As protein: CASSLSGGTLNTGELFF. The rearrangement uses TRBV5-1 and TRBJ2-2, with 8 bases matching TRBD2. V dropped 1 base and J dropped 1; count of bases not matched to a gene: 6. This CDR3 region has 17 residues. The germline gives CDR1 SGHRS, CDR2 YFSETQ.

The chain is built from TRBV12-3 or TRBV12-4 and TRBJ2-7; maybe TRBD2 (5 bases). V lost 8 bases to trimming and J lost 1 base, with 9 bases between them. CDR3 length: 12 amino acids. CDR3 DNA sequence: TGTGCCAGCGGGCGAGGGTCCTACGAGCAGTACTTC. It translates to CASGRGSYEQYF.

CDR3 region: CASSLAGAYTGELFF. The CDR3 DNA reads as TGTGCCAGCAGTTTAGCAGGGGCCTACACCGGGGAGCTGTTTTTT. The gene calls are TRBV27 and TRBJ2-2; D is possibly TRBD1 (6 bases). The CDR3 sequence is 15 residues long. Germline V gives CDR1 MNHEY, CDR2 SMNVEV (reference sequence). Trimming removed 2 bases from V and 3 bases from J, with 10 bases in between.

The V call is TRBV5-5, the J call TRBJ1-2; D uncertain. CDR3 length: 14 amino acids. CDR1 and CDR2 (germline): SGHKS, YYEKEE (reference sequence). Trimming took 4 bases from V and 2 from J, leaving 12 bases between them. DNA of the CDR3: TGTGCCAGCAGCCCAGGACTGATGAACTATGGCTACACCTTC. Translating it yields CASSPGLMNYGYTF.

V and J are TRBV7-9 and TRBJ1-4; D is unresolved. CDR1 SEHNR and CDR2 FQNEAQ come from the germline V gene (reference sequence). The V end lost 3 bases, the J end lost 7 bases, and 12 bases lay between the germline ends. The CDR3 has 14 amino acids. This chain's CDR3 is CASSFRAAGEKLFF. The CDR3 coding sequence is TGTGCCAGCAGCTTCCGGGCCGCGGGTGAAAAACTGTTTTTT. Filled out from reference TRBV7-9 and TRBJ1-4, the complete variable domain reads DTGVSQNPRHKITKRGQNVTFRCDPISEHNRLYWYRQTLGQGPEFLTYFQNEAQLEKSRLLSDRFSAERPKGSFSTLEIQRTEQGDSAMYLCASSFRAAGEKLFFGSGTQLSVL.

The genes are TRBV7-2 and TRBJ2-1; 8 bases are shared with TRBD2. From germline, CDR1 is SGHTA and CDR2 FQGNSA. The CDR3 has 18 amino acids. V dropped 0 bases and J dropped 7; count of bases not matched to a gene: 14. CDR3 loop: CASSLALRPGLGLNEQFF. CDR3 bases: TGTGCCAGCAGCTTAGCCCTTCGACCGGGACTAGGACTAAATGAGCAGTTCTTC.

The chain has TRBV10-3 and TRBJ1-1; 8 bases map to TRBD1. V gave up 7 bases and J gave up 1 base; unmatched junction bases: 2. Germline loops: CDR1 ENHRY, CDR2 SYGVKD. The CDR3 is made up of 13 amino acids. The CDR3 coding sequence is TGTGCCATCACAGGACAGGGGAACACTGAAGCTTTCTTT. Translating it yields CAITGQGNTEAFF.

The chain employs TRBV19 and TRBJ1-1; a possible D gene is TRBD1 (5 bases). Germline assignment: CDR1 LNHDA and CDR2 SQIVND (reference sequence). The CDR3 is 13 amino acids. Between the trimmed V and J ends, which lost 3 bases and 5 bases, there was a span of 10 bases. CDR3 sequence reads: CASSIRGKTEAFF. DNA of the CDR3: TGTGCCAGTAGTATTCGGGGGAAGACTGAAGCTTTCTTT.

The J gene is TRBJ1-2, the V gene TRBV3-1 (or the pseudogene TRBV3-2); 10 nucleotides match TRBD1. The J segment lost 4 bases and the V segment lost 5 bases, leaving 10 bases of the junction unmatched. There are 16 residues in the CDR3. Germline V CDR1 and CDR2: LGHDT, YNNKEL (reference sequence). CDR3 amino acids: CASSAGTGAIIYGYTF. The CDR3 nucleotides are TGTGCCAGCAGCGCGGGGACAGGGGCGATTATCTATGGCTACACCTTC.

V and J are TRBV19 and TRBJ2-7; 15 nucleotides match TRBD2. Germline CDR1 reads LNHDA; CDR2 reads SQIVND (reference sequence). This CDR3 contains 16 residues. Germline trimming cut 3 bases from V and 4 bases from J; bases unmatched to any gene: 4. The CDR3 loop is CASSMIGTSGRYEQYF. The DNA of the CDR3 is TGTGCCAGTAGTATGATTGGGACTAGCGGGAGGTACGAGCAGTACTTC.

This chain uses TRBV6-1 with TRBJ1-2; 9 positions agree with TRBD1. The CDR3 is made up of 15 amino acids. Germline lookup yields CDR1 MNHNS and CDR2 SASEGT. After removal of 0 bases from V and 6 bases from J, the junction contained 5 bases not matched to a gene. CDR3 in amino acids: CASSEAPGQGDGYTF. As DNA, the CDR3 is TGTGCCAGCAGTGAAGCTCCGGGACAGGGAGATGGCTACACCTTC.

The rearrangement links TRBV7-6 to TRBJ1-1; TRBD1 might be the D (6 bases). V shed 5 bases and J shed 10 bases, with 14 bases lying between them. Per the germline V gene, CDR1 is SGHVS and CDR2 is FNYEAQ. The CDR3 loop spans 12 amino acids. The CDR3 nucleotides are TGTGCCAGCAGCAACCGCGAAGGGGGAGCTTTCTTT. Translation gives CASSNREGGAFF.

The J gene is TRBJ2-7, the V gene TRBV3-1 (or the pseudogene TRBV3-2); no reliable D call. Trimming stripped 8 bases from V and 6 bases from J, with 14 bases between. The CDR3 is 12 amino acids. Germline lookup yields CDR1 LGHDT and CDR2 YNNKEL (reference sequence). CDR3 residues: CASAATSGEQYF. For the CDR3, the DNA is TGTGCCAGCGCGGCCACGTCCGGCGAGCAGTACTTC.